This T cell receptor beta chain was retrieved from a study of T-cell reconstitution after alpha-beta-depleted transplantation in children. CDR1 DFQATT and CDR2 SNEGSKA come from the germline V gene (reference sequence). The V gene lost 3 bases and the J gene lost 8 bases, with 10 bases spanning the gap. The CDR3 length is 11 residues. This clonotype was counted many times. Molecular barcoding with unique molecular identifiers was used for the TCRbeta library. MiXCR was run by TCRdb on the PCR reads, yielding one entry per CDR3 protein. In the table there are approximately 640,000 distinct CDR3 sequences, 16% of which are singletons.

V is TRBV20-1 and J is TRBJ1-1; maybe TRBD1 (5 bases). The clonotype comes from a human donor who donated a stem cell graft to a child with acute myeloid leukemia. Sequencing used PBMCs from the stem cell graft donor, obtained from the stem cell graft. The CDR3 is CSASNQGEAFF. The CDR3 coding sequence is TGCAGTGCTAGTAACCAGGGAGAAGCTTTCTTT.